These 32 T cell receptor beta chains share one sample of origin, sequenced in a study of T cell clones after liver transplantation. The repertoire was sequenced with immunoSEQ multiplex PCR; TCRdb's copy has only in-frame clones and lacks some. This repertoire shows about 8,900 clones, about 72% found once; its top ten account for 20% to 25%. Material: CD8+ T cells from blood, obtained at the roughly 16-month timepoint. These receptors were taken from a human patient who received a liver transplant. Some T cells may be the graft donor's.

This chain joins TRBV5-6 and TRBJ2-5; D not certain. There are 11 residues in the CDR3. Germline V gives CDR1 SGHDT, CDR2 YYEEEE. V was pared by 2 bases and J by 5 bases, with 4 bases between. CDR3: CASSFGETQYF. CDR3 nucleotide sequence: TGTGCCAGCAGCTTTGGCGAGACCCAGTACTTC.

The chain combines TRBV7-3 with TRBJ2-6; possible D gene TRBD1, 5 bases. Germline lookup yields CDR1 SGHTA and CDR2 FQGTGA. V lost 4 bases to trimming and J lost 5 bases, with 24 bases between them. The CDR3 sequence is 19 residues long. CDR3 residues: CASSWPSRDGQSRANVLTF. CDR3 in DNA: TGTGCCAGCAGCTGGCCATCCAGAGACGGACAAAGTCGGGCCAACGTCCTGACTTTC.

This clone showed up just a few times. This sample also contains other DNA sequences that code for the same CDR3. The V gene is TRBV5-1, the J gene TRBJ2-1; D is undetermined. CDR3 size: 13 residues. With 0 bases removed from V and 2 bases from J, the gap between germline ends came to 3 bases. Germline V gene sequence: CDR1 SGHRS, CDR2 YFSETQ. The CDR3 region is CASSLDTYNEQFF. For the CDR3, the DNA is TGCGCCAGCAGCTTGGACACCTACAATGAGCAGTTCTTC.

This clone was found a few times. The rearrangement links TRBV19 to TRBJ2-3; 9 bases align to TRBD1. The J segment lost 4 bases and the V segment lost 5 bases, leaving 4 bases of the junction unmatched. The length of the CDR3 is 14 residues. The germline V gene has CDR1 LNHDA and CDR2 SQIVND (reference sequence). The CDR3 sequence: CASSHRGRPDTQYF. CDR3 coding DNA: TGTGCCAGTAGTCACAGGGGGCGACCAGATACGCAGTATTTT.

The chain employs TRBV29-1 and TRBJ1-5, with D maybe TRBD1 (6 bases). This CDR3 region has 13 residues. Trimming shortened V by 4 bases and J by 5 bases, and 12 bases separated the two germline ends. The V gene's germline CDR1 is SQVTM and CDR2 ANQGSEA. CDR3 in amino acids: CSVGRGDDQPQHF. Here the CDR3 DNA reads TGCAGCGTTGGTAGGGGGGATGATCAGCCCCAGCATTTT.

This clone appeared a few times. The rearrangement uses TRBV10-2 and TRBJ2-7; 8 bases agree with TRBD1. This CDR3 region has 14 residues. From germline, CDR1 is WSHSY and CDR2 SAAADI. V shed 5 bases and J 1 base; nucleotides not matched to a gene: 4. CDR3 protein: CASSLGQASYEQYV. The CDR3, as DNA: TGCGCCAGCAGTTTGGGACAGGCATCCTACGAGCAGTACGTC.

A few counts support this clone. This chain links TRBV11-2 with TRBJ2-3, with D uncertain. V lost 1 base to trimming and J lost 3 bases, with 2 bases between them. Germline-derived CDR1 and CDR2 are SGHAT and FQNNGV. The CDR3 runs 12 residues. This CDR3 reads CASSLGTDTQYF. The DNA of the CDR3 is TGTGCCAGCAGCTTAGGTACAGATACGCAGTATTTT.

This sequence joins TRBV25-1 and TRBJ1-4, with a tentative D call TRBD1 (6 bases). The CDR3 is 15 amino acids. CDR1 is MGHDK, CDR2 SYGVNS, per germline. Trimming removed 7 bases at V and 3 bases at J, with 15 bases between. CDR3 nucleotide sequence: TGTGCCAGCAATGGGGGGCCCTTGGCTAATGAAAAACTGTTTTTT. Translated, it gives CASNGGPLANEKLFF. Using reference TRBV25-1 and TRBJ1-4 for the parts outside the CDR3, the full variable domain is EADIYQTPRYLVIGTGKKITLECSQTMGHDKMYWYQQDPGMELHLIHYSYGVNSTEKGDLSSESTVSRIRTEHFPLTLESARPSHTSQYLCASNGGPLANEKLFFGSGTQLSVL.

The chain's CDR3 is CASSTGTDGYTF. CDR3 nucleotides: TGTGCCAGTAGTACCGGGACTGATGGCTACACCTTC. This chain joins TRBV19 and TRBJ1-2, with D tentatively TRBD1 (5 bases). Germline assignment: CDR1 LNHDA and CDR2 SQIVND (reference sequence). The V end was cut by 4 bases, the J end by 6 bases, with 9 bases between. The CDR3 covers 12 residues.

This clone was detected only once. V gene TRBV7-2 combines with J gene TRBJ2-3; 8 bases are a match to TRBD2. Germline lookup yields CDR1 SGHTA and CDR2 FQGNSA. The V segment lost 8 bases and the J segment 1 base; nucleotides outside the gene matches: 5. CDR3 length: 14 amino acids. CDR3 in amino acids: CASEVGGGTDTQYF. The CDR3 DNA sequence: TGTGCCAGCGAGGTCGGGGGGGGCACAGATACGCAGTATTTT.

The gene calls are TRBV19 and TRBJ1-2; TRBD1 matches 7 bases. Germline V gives CDR1 LNHDA, CDR2 SQIVND (reference sequence). The V and J ends lost 3 bases and 0 bases, in that order; junction bases with no gene match: 13. This CDR3 contains 18 residues. CDR3 bases: TGTGCCAGTAGTATTTTAGGCACGCAGGGGGTTGCTAACTATGGCTACACCTTC. It encodes CASSILGTQGVANYGYTF.

The count of this clone is one. The CDR3 reads CAISEFPTYEQYV. CDR3 nucleotide sequence: TGTGCCATCAGTGAGTTCCCCACCTACGAGCAGTACGTC. The V call is TRBV10-3, the J call TRBJ2-7; D remains unclear. Germline V gives CDR1 ENHRY, CDR2 SYGVKD. Deletions cut 1 base from V and 2 bases from J, with 6 bases between. This CDR3 region has 13 residues.

This sequence joins TRBV7-6 and TRBJ2-5; 10 bases agree with TRBD1. V shed 3 bases, J shed 4 bases, and the junction held 5 bases outside the gene matches. Germline V lookup: CDR1 SGHVS, CDR2 FNYEAQ. The length of the CDR3 is 15 residues. The chain's CDR3 is CASSFGTGDVETQYF. CDR3 nucleotide sequence: TGTGCCAGCAGCTTTGGGACAGGGGATGTAGAGACCCAGTACTTC.

V is TRBV6-5 and J is TRBJ2-7, with D perhaps matching TRBD2 (6 bases). The germline V gene encodes CDR1 MNHEY and CDR2 SVGAGI. CDR3 size: 15 residues. V lost 5 bases, J lost 4 bases, and 18 bases lay in between. This CDR3 reads CASSRAWTGDYEQYV. The CDR3 DNA is TGTGCCAGCAGTAGGGCGTGGACGGGGGATTACGAGCAGTACGTC.

The CDR3 loop is CASSASWSVQLNTGELFF. The CDR3 nucleotides are TGTGCCAGCAGTGCCAGCTGGTCGGTCCAACTAAACACCGGGGAGCTGTTTTTT. J is TRBJ2-2 and V is TRBV2, with D unclear. The germline V gene encodes CDR1 SNHLY and CDR2 FYNNEI. CDR3 size: 18 residues. V was trimmed by 4 bases and J by 2 bases, leaving 20 bases between them.

V and J are TRBV9 and TRBJ1-4; 7 bases align to TRBD1. There are 14 residues in the CDR3. V shed 4 bases, J shed 8 bases, and the junction held 8 bases outside the gene matches. The germline V gene encodes CDR1 SGDLS and CDR2 YYNGEE. CDR3: CASSIQGDGEKLFF. CDR3 in DNA: TGTGCCAGCAGCATTCAGGGGGATGGGGAAAAACTGTTTTTT.

CDR3 sequence (DNA): TGTGCCAGCAGCAGGACAGGGGCCACTGAAGCTTTCTTT. Amino acids: CASSRTGATEAFF. The chain employs TRBV7-8 and TRBJ1-1; the match to TRBD1 covers 9 bases. Germline V gene sequence: CDR1 SGHVS, CDR2 FQNEAQ. The ends lost 5 bases at V and 4 bases at J; junction bases unmatched: 2. The CDR3 spans 13 residues.

This chain uses TRBV7-8 with TRBJ2-5; tentatively, D is TRBD1 (6 bases). Germline V gene sequence: CDR1 SGHVS, CDR2 FQNEAQ. V was shortened by 5 bases and J by 1 base, with 17 bases between the two germline ends. The CDR3 spans 16 residues. The CDR3 nucleotides are TGTGCCAGCAGCACGACAGGTCCTGTTGTCCAAGAGACCCAGTACTTC. Encoded protein: CASSTTGPVVQETQYF.

In this sample, this clone turned up once. V and J are TRBV5-4 and TRBJ2-5, with 12 bases matching TRBD2. The V gene's germline CDR1 is SGHNT and CDR2 YYREEE (reference sequence). The CDR3 is 17 residues long. The ends lost 0 bases at V and 2 bases at J; junction bases unmatched: 5. The CDR3 DNA is TGTGCCAGCAGCTTGGCCGGTCTAGCGGGGGGGCAAGAGACCCAGTACTTC. This codes for CASSLAGLAGGQETQYF.

CDR3 DNA: TGTGCCAGCAGTTACGGTGGTAGTGCCTACGAGCAGTACGTC. Amino acids: CASSYGGSAYEQYV. V gene TRBV6-5 combines with J gene TRBJ2-7; no reliable D call. With 2 bases removed from V and 2 bases from J, the gap between germline ends came to 10 bases. Germline CDR1 is MNHEY and CDR2 is SVGAGI. CDR3 length: 14 residues.

This chain connects TRBV19 to TRBJ1-1; D is uncertain. With 7 bases removed from V and 0 bases from J, the gap between germline ends came to 12 bases. Germline CDR1 LNHDA, CDR2 SQIVND (reference sequence). The CDR3 is 14 residues long. The CDR3 loop is CASTKDAMNTEAFF. In DNA form, the CDR3 reads TGTGCCAGTACCAAGGACGCAATGAACACTGAAGCTTTCTTT.

The V and J genes are TRBV11-2 and TRBJ2-7; 7 nucleotides agree with TRBD2. Losses at the gene ends were 5 bases for V and 3 bases for J; bases not matched to a gene: 7. The CDR3 is 14 residues long. CDR1 SGHAT and CDR2 FQNNGV come from the germline V gene. The CDR3 bases are TGTGCCAGCAGCGCCTTCGGGGGGAACTACGAGCAGTACTTC. The encoded protein is CASSAFGGNYEQYF.

The V and J genes are TRBV12-5 and TRBJ2-3, with 8 nucleotides matching TRBD1. This CDR3 region has 15 residues. V was clipped by 1 base and J by 1 base; unmatched bases: 1. The germline V gene encodes CDR1 LGHNT and CDR2 FRNRAP. The CDR3 protein is CASGLAGGRTDTQYF. Written as DNA, the CDR3 is TGTGCTAGTGGTTTGGCAGGGGGCCGCACAGATACGCAGTATTTT.

The chain's CDR3 is CASSFASYNSPLHF. For the CDR3, the DNA is TGTGCCAGCAGTTTTGCGTCCTATAATTCACCCCTCCACTTT. J is TRBJ1-6 and V is TRBV28; D gene unclear. This CDR3 comprises 14 residues. Germline V gene data show CDR1 as MDHEN and CDR2 as SYDVKM. Trimming left V 3 bases short and J 1 base short, with 4 bases between.

The chain carries TRBV18 and TRBJ2-1; D is ambiguous. CDR3 length: 16 amino acids. Per germline, CDR1 KGHSH and CDR2 LQKENI. V was shortened by 1 base and J by 8 bases, with 18 bases between the two germline ends. Here the CDR3 DNA reads TGTGCCAGCTCACCACTATTAATTGTGGGATCGGATGAGCAGTTCTTC. Its translation: CASSPLLIVGSDEQFF.

This clone is medium-sized (0.01 to 0.1%) by share. The chain employs TRBV27 and TRBJ2-2; D gene ambiguous. Trimming took off 3 bases at V and 2 bases at J, with 1 base between the two ends. CDR3 size: 12 residues. CDR1 is MNHEY and CDR2 is SMNVEV in the germline V gene (reference sequence). Here the CDR3 DNA reads TGTGCCAGCAGTTTTAACACCGGGGAGCTGTTTTTT. This gives the protein CASSFNTGELFF.

The rearrangement links TRBV11-3 to TRBJ2-1, with TRBD2 identical over 10 bases. The CDR3 extends over 19 amino acids. Germline CDR1 is SGHNT and CDR2 is YENEEA. Losses at the gene ends were 5 bases for V and 6 bases for J; bases not matched to a gene: 19. CDR3 residues: CASSPRLSSGRALVNEQFF. The CDR3 DNA reads as TGTGCCAGCAGCCCCCGACTTTCCAGCGGGAGGGCCTTAGTCAATGAGCAGTTCTTC.

This chain uses TRBV27 with TRBJ2-7; D perhaps matches TRBD1 (6 bases). The J call may be wrong; the DNA end is better matched by TRBJ2-5. CDR1 MNHEY and CDR2 SMNVEV come from the germline V gene (reference sequence). The CDR3 contains 17 residues. The CDR3 protein is CASSPPDRPFGEETQYF. In DNA, the CDR3 is TGTGCCAGCAGTCCGCCTGACAGGCCCTTCGGGGAAGAGACCCAGTACTTC.

The rearrangement uses TRBV19 and TRBJ1-6; D remains unclear. CDR1 is LNHDA, CDR2 SQIVND, per germline (reference sequence). CDR3 length: 15 amino acids. V lost 3 bases and J lost 8, with 14 bases in between. CDR3 residues: CASSMERGYDSPLHF. The CDR3 DNA sequence: TGTGCCAGTAGTATGGAAAGAGGGTATGATTCACCCCTCCACTTT. The variable domain in full, with the rest retrieved from reference TRBV19 and TRBJ1-6, is DGGITQSPKYLFRKEGQNVTLSCEQNLNHDAMYWYRQDPGQGLRLIYYSQIVNDFQKGDIAEGYSVSREKKESFPLTVTSAQKNPTAFYLCASSMERGYDSPLHFGNGTRLTVT.

This chain links TRBV7-8 with TRBJ2-7, with a possible D match to TRBD2 (6 bases). Trimming took off 5 bases at V and 4 bases at J, with 12 bases between the two ends. The V gene's germline CDR1 is SGHVS and CDR2 FQNEAQ. The CDR3 runs to 13 residues. The CDR3 nucleotides are TGTGCCAGCAGCCCCCGGGAGTGGTACGAGCAGTACGTC. Translation: CASSPREWYEQYV.

In its sample, this clone ranks as medium-sized. The gene calls are TRBV19 and TRBJ1-2; D is undetermined. Germline loops: CDR1 LNHDA, CDR2 SQIVND (reference sequence). The length of the CDR3 is 10 residues. V dropped 7 bases and J dropped 4 bases, with 4 bases sitting between them. The CDR3 region has the DNA TGTGCCAGTAAGGGCTATGGCTACACCTTC. Its protein is CASKGYGYTF.

The chain joins TRBV4-1 to TRBJ2-7; D tentatively fits TRBD1 or TRBD2 (5 bases each). Germline V gives CDR1 MGHRA, CDR2 YSYEKL. This CDR3 is 17 amino acids long. V was shortened by 4 bases and J by 2 bases, with 21 bases between the two germline ends. The CDR3 DNA is TGCGCCAGCAGCCGAGCGCAAACCGGGACGGAAGCCTACGAGCAGTACTTC. Translating gives CASSRAQTGTEAYEQYF.